The 28 T cell receptor beta chains below were found in one sample sequenced in a study of CD8 T cells in Susac syndrome. Random-hexamer reverse transcription was applied to about 0.45 to 1 ug RNA. TCRdb re-derived calls from the immunoSEQ multiplex PCR reads in MiXCR, one entry per CDR3 protein. This sample has tens of thousands of distinct CDR3 sequences; around 93% occur once, and the top ten carry less than 0.19%. Source material: CD4+ T cells from PBMCs. All receptors come from a human donor with Susac syndrome.

The J gene is TRBJ1-6, the V gene TRBV20-1; D is uncertain. CDR1 and CDR2 (germline): DFQATT, SNEGSKA (reference sequence). Deletions cut 6 bases from V and 6 bases from J, with 15 bases between. The CDR3 length is 14 residues. Written as DNA, the CDR3 is TGCAGTGCCCTAGCTGGGCCGATTAATTCACCCCTCCACTTT. It translates to CSALAGPINSPLHF.

The chain joins TRBV7-3 to TRBJ2-5, with D tentatively TRBD1 (6 bases). Trimming pared 3 bases from V and 4 bases from J, leaving 12 bases between. Germline CDR1 reads SGHTA; CDR2 reads FQGTGA. The CDR3 loop spans 14 amino acids. CDR3: CASSFRGRGETQYF. DNA of the CDR3: TGTGCCAGCAGCTTTAGGGGGAGAGGAGAGACCCAGTACTTC.

This chain connects TRBV7-6 to TRBJ1-2; D might be TRBD1 (5 bases). CDR1 and CDR2 (germline): SGHVS, FNYEAQ. V dropped 4 bases and J dropped 7 bases, with 16 bases sitting between them. The CDR3 sequence is 14 residues long. CDR3 nucleotide sequence: TGTGCCAGCAGCTCCCTGGGCAGGGCTGCTGGCTACACCTTC. Protein sequence: CASSSLGRAAGYTF.

The chain recombines TRBV6-1 with TRBJ2-5; D is unresolved. With 5 bases removed from V and 1 base from J, the gap between germline ends came to 11 bases. Germline assignment: CDR1 MNHNS and CDR2 SASEGT. This CDR3 is 14 amino acids long. In DNA form, the CDR3 reads TGTGCCAGCAGTTCCCCGGGCCTCCAAGAGACCCAGTACTTC. Translation: CASSSPGLQETQYF.

V is TRBV29-1 and J is TRBJ2-3; no firm D call. Trimming took off 5 bases at V and 2 bases at J, with 11 bases between the two ends. This CDR3 has 13 residues. Germline CDR1 reads SQVTM; CDR2 reads ANQGSEA. The CDR3 region has the DNA TGCAGCGTTCGTAGGCAGCACACAGATACGCAGTATTTT. Translated, it gives CSVRRQHTDTQYF.

This rearrangement joins TRBV20-1 to TRBJ2-7; 7 bases align to TRBD2. V lost 3 bases and J lost 2; bases outside the gene matches: 10. CDR1 is DFQATT, CDR2 SNEGSKA, per germline (reference sequence). The CDR3 is made up of 15 amino acids. The CDR3 protein is CSARDSKRGPYEQYF. CDR3 DNA sequence: TGCAGTGCTAGGGATTCCAAGCGGGGCCCCTACGAGCAGTACTTC.

The chain is built from TRBV7-2 and TRBJ1-5; D gene ambiguous. Trimming pared 3 bases from V and 6 bases from J, leaving 12 bases between. From germline, CDR1 is SGHTA and CDR2 FQGNSA. This CDR3 has 14 amino acids. In DNA form, the CDR3 reads TGTGCCAGCAGCTTGGTCCCGCTGGGTCAGCCCCAGCATTTT. This encodes CASSLVPLGQPQHF. The whole variable domain, filled in from reference TRBV7-2 and TRBJ1-5, reads GAGVSQSPSNKVTEKGKDVELRCDPISGHTALYWYRQSLGQGLEFLIYFQGNSAPDKSGLPSDRFSAERTGGSVSTLTIQRTQQEDSAVYLCASSLVPLGQPQHFGDGTRLSIL.

This clonotype was recorded only once. The genes are TRBV29-1 and TRBJ2-1; 13 nucleotides match TRBD2. CDR3 length: 15 residues. J lost 13 bases, V lost 1 base, and 10 bases had no gene match. The germline V gene encodes CDR1 SQVTM and CDR2 ANQGSEA. Here the CDR3 reads CSVEGALAGGSGQFF. CDR3 in DNA: TGCAGCGTTGAAGGGGCACTAGCGGGGGGGTCTGGACAGTTCTTC.

This sequence joins TRBV18 and TRBJ2-6; D gene ambiguous. CDR3 length: 16 residues. Trimming removed 0 bases from V and 0 bases from J, with 6 bases in between. Germline V CDR1 and CDR2: KGHSH, LQKENI. CDR3 sequence reads: CASSPPTSSGANVLTF. The CDR3 nucleotides read TGTGCCAGCTCACCACCGACGAGCTCTGGGGCCAACGTCCTGACTTTC.

This clonotype has a handful of counts. The chain joins TRBV7-2 to TRBJ2-5; D gene unclear. CDR1 is SGHTA and CDR2 is FQGNSA in the germline V gene. The CDR3 is 12 amino acids. V lost 1 base to trimming and J lost 5 bases, with 5 bases between them. CDR3 sequence (DNA): TGTGCCAGCAGCTTAGGTCGGGAGACCCAGTACTTC. Translation gives CASSLGRETQYF.

V usage is TRBV9 and J usage is TRBJ2-2, with 11 positions matching TRBD2. Germline CDR1 SGDLS, CDR2 YYNGEE. The CDR3 extends over 18 amino acids. With 1 base clipped from V and 0 bases from J, the junction kept 5 bases outside the gene matches. The CDR3: CASSVKASGGSNTGELFF. The CDR3 nucleotides are TGTGCCAGCAGCGTAAAGGCTAGCGGGGGGTCGAACACCGGGGAGCTGTTTTTT.

J is TRBJ1-1 and V is TRBV20-1; tentatively, D is TRBD1 (5 bases). Germline lookup yields CDR1 DFQATT and CDR2 SNEGSKA (reference sequence). The CDR3 runs to 13 residues. V gave up 3 bases and J gave up 2 bases, with 10 bases separating them. CDR3 amino acids: CSARGRANTEAFF. Written as DNA, the CDR3 is TGCAGTGCTAGGGGCAGGGCTAACACTGAAGCTTTCTTT.

V usage is TRBV6-2 or TRBV6-3 and J usage is TRBJ1-1, with a tentative D call TRBD1 (6 bases). There are 13 residues in the CDR3. Germline CDR1 MNHEY, CDR2 SVGEGT. With 6 bases removed from V and 1 base from J, the gap between germline ends came to 9 bases. CDR3 in DNA: TGTGCCAGCAGGGACAGCCAGAACACTGAAGCTTTCTTT. Its translation: CASRDSQNTEAFF.

The rearrangement joins TRBV20-1 to TRBJ1-2; D gene unclear. Germline-derived CDR1 and CDR2 are DFQATT and SNEGSKA (reference sequence). V was trimmed by 2 bases and J by 8 bases, leaving 15 bases between them. The CDR3 contains 13 residues. The CDR3 spells CSARPRTGYGYTF. DNA of the CDR3: TGCAGTGCTAGACCCCGGACGGGGTACGGCTACACCTTC.

The V gene is TRBV5-1, the J gene TRBJ2-1, with 9 bases lining up with TRBD2. Germline V CDR1 and CDR2: SGHRS, YFSETQ. The J segment lost 8 bases and the V segment lost 3 bases, leaving 9 bases of the junction unmatched. The CDR3 has 15 residues. The CDR3 loop is CASSWSGTSFYEQFF. Here the CDR3 DNA reads TGCGCCAGCAGCTGGTCCGGGACTAGCTTCTATGAGCAGTTCTTC.

The V and J genes are TRBV7-8 and TRBJ1-6; TRBD1 is a possible D gene (5 bases). Germline assignment: CDR1 SGHVS and CDR2 FQNEAQ. The CDR3 covers 18 residues. With 2 bases removed from V and 14 bases from J, the gap between germline ends came to 28 bases. The DNA of the CDR3 is TGTGCCAGCAGCTTACCCCGCCGGTGGGGGGATCGGGCTTTATCCCTCCACTTT. This translates into CASSLPRRWGDRALSLHF. The entire variable domain, with the rest obtained from reference TRBV7-8 and TRBJ1-6, is as follows: GAGVSQSPRYKVAKRGQDVALRCDPISGHVSLFWYQQALGQGPEFLTYFQNEAQLDKSGLPSDRFFAERPEGSVSTLKIQRTQQEDSAVYLCASSLPRRWGDRALSLHFGNGTRLTVT.

The chain couples TRBV6-2 or TRBV6-3 to TRBJ2-1; D uncertain. The V gene lost 5 bases and the J gene lost 3 bases, with 8 bases spanning the gap. CDR3 size: 13 residues. Looked up from germline, CDR1 is MNHEY and CDR2 is SVGEGT. The CDR3 region is CASSVQSYNEQFF. The CDR3 DNA sequence: TGTGCCAGCAGTGTACAGAGCTACAATGAGCAGTTCTTC.

The CDR3 DNA sequence: TGTGCCAGCAGCCTAACCGGGTTTCGACCTAACTCTGGGGCCAACGTCCTGACTTTC. Amino acids: CASSLTGFRPNSGANVLTF. This chain links TRBV7-9 with TRBJ2-6; D remains ambiguous. This CDR3 has 19 amino acids. The V and J ends lost 5 bases and 0 bases respectively, with 20 bases between them. Germline values: CDR1 SEHNR, CDR2 FQNEAQ (reference sequence).

This chain connects TRBV11-1 to TRBJ2-1; maybe TRBD2 (6 bases). Germline V lookup: CDR1 SGHAT, CDR2 FQDESV (reference sequence). V lost 3 bases to trimming and J lost 2 bases, with 17 bases between them. The CDR3 spans 17 residues. CDR3 protein: CASSLGERLGPYNEQFF. In DNA form, the CDR3 reads TGTGCCAGCAGCTTGGGGGAGAGACTAGGTCCCTACAATGAGCAGTTCTTC.

The count of this clonotype is one. The rearrangement links TRBV28 to TRBJ1-2; 9 positions agree with TRBD1. In germline, CDR1 is MDHEN, CDR2 SYDVKM. CDR3 length equals 17 residues. J lost 8 bases, V lost 4 bases, and 17 bases had no gene match. The CDR3 reads CASSSTGTGNWVRGYTF. As DNA, the CDR3 is TGTGCCAGCAGTTCTACCGGGACAGGGAATTGGGTTCGCGGCTACACCTTC.

The rearrangement links TRBV7-2 to TRBJ1-6; D call uncertain. The CDR3 loop spans 15 amino acids. Trimming removed 2 bases at V and 4 bases at J, with 9 bases between. Germline CDR1 reads SGHTA; CDR2 reads FQGNSA. The CDR3 loop reads CASSLLAGYNSPLHF. CDR3 nucleotides: TGTGCCAGCAGCTTATTAGCCGGATATAATTCACCCCTCCACTTT. The full variable domain, its missing parts supplied by reference TRBV7-2 and TRBJ1-6, is GAGVSQSPSNKVTEKGKDVELRCDPISGHTALYWYRQSLGQGLEFLIYFQGNSAPDKSGLPSDRFSAERTGGSVSTLTIQRTQQEDSAVYLCASSLLAGYNSPLHFGNGTRLTVT.

This rearrangement joins TRBV20-1 to TRBJ1-2; no firm D call. The V gene's germline CDR1 is DFQATT and CDR2 SNEGSKA (reference sequence). The CDR3 spans 9 residues. The V and J ends lost 0 bases and 12 bases respectively, with 5 bases between them. In DNA, the CDR3 is TGCAGTGCTAGAGATAGGGACACCTTC. Its translation is CSARDRDTF.

This chain connects TRBV5-1 to TRBJ2-2, with 8 bases lining up with TRBD1. After removal of 0 bases from V and 1 base from J, the junction contained 14 bases not matched to a gene. The CDR3 extends over 20 amino acids. Germline CDR1 is SGHRS and CDR2 is YFSETQ. CDR3 loop: CASSLVPGQAGRKNTGELFF. The CDR3 nucleotides read TGCGCCAGCAGCTTGGTTCCGGGACAGGCAGGGCGGAAGAACACCGGGGAGCTGTTTTTT.

V is TRBV9 and J is TRBJ1-4; D possibly corresponds to TRBD1 (6 bases). CDR1 and CDR2 from the germline V gene are SGDLS and YYNGEE. Between the trimmed V and J ends, which lost 2 bases and 6 bases, there was a span of 11 bases. The CDR3 contains 14 residues. CDR3 loop: CASSVDTGYEKLFF. CDR3 nucleotides: TGTGCCAGCAGCGTCGACACAGGGTATGAAAAACTGTTTTTT.

The chain employs TRBV7-9 and TRBJ2-3; TRBD1 might be the D (5 bases). With 10 bases removed from V and 1 base from J, the gap between germline ends came to 15 bases. The V gene's germline CDR1 is SEHNR and CDR2 FQNEAQ (reference sequence). CDR3 length: 14 amino acids. As DNA, the CDR3 is TGTGCCATCCCTTGGGGCTTACGCACAGATACGCAGTATTTT. It is translated as CAIPWGLRTDTQYF.

The chain is built from TRBV7-2 and TRBJ1-2; TRBD1 might be the D (6 bases). The germline V and J ends were trimmed by 1 base and 4 bases, with 16 bases remaining between them. Germline V gene sequence: CDR1 SGHTA, CDR2 FQGNSA. The CDR3 runs to 16 residues. CDR3 amino acids: CASSLGGAGGTYGYTF. The CDR3 nucleotides are TGTGCCAGCAGCTTAGGGGGGGCGGGAGGCACCTATGGCTACACCTTC.

This clonotype was counted once. This chain uses TRBV11-2 with TRBJ1-3, with 7 bases lining up with TRBD1. The germline V gene encodes CDR1 SGHAT and CDR2 FQNNGV. The CDR3 sequence is 16 residues long. The trim removed 3 bases at V and 1 base at J, leaving 6 bases unmatched. For the CDR3, the DNA is TGTGCCAGCAGCTTCCACAGGGGAGTGTCTGGAAACACCATATATTTT. Translation gives CASSFHRGVSGNTIYF.

The chain carries TRBV7-2 and TRBJ1-1; D gene uncertain. Germline V CDR1 and CDR2: SGHTA, FQGNSA. With 2 bases removed from V and 5 bases from J, the gap between germline ends came to 9 bases. The CDR3 loop spans 13 amino acids. In nucleotides, the CDR3 is TGTGCCAGCAGCTTACTTGTAGAGACTGAAGCTTTCTTT. Its translation is CASSLLVETEAFF.